These 5 T cell receptor beta chains originate from one sample sequenced in a study of T cell responses to AZD1222 COVID-19 vaccine. The assay was immunoSEQ multiplex PCR, and TCRdb's table has in-frame clones only and misses some. This repertoire shows about 100,000 clones, 80% to 90% found once; its top ten account for less than 9.5%. Sequences were derived from peripheral blood, sampled on day 0 of AZD1222 vaccination. Receptors originate from an adult in good health.

CDR3 region: CASRLRGQDYGYTF. The CDR3 DNA sequence: TGCGCCAGCAGGCTTCGGGGACAGGACTATGGCTACACCTTC. The chain couples TRBV5-1 to TRBJ1-2; 8 nucleotides agree with TRBD1. Losses at the gene ends were 5 bases for V and 3 bases for J; bases not matched to a gene: 6. This CDR3 has 14 residues. The germline gives CDR1 SGHRS, CDR2 YFSETQ.

This sequence joins TRBV24-1 and TRBJ2-2; D is unresolved. Germline CDR1 is KGHDR and CDR2 is SFDVKD. V shed 7 bases and J shed 1 base, with 9 bases lying between them. This CDR3 is 14 amino acids long. The CDR3 coding sequence is TGTGCCACCAGGGCCTCTGTGAACACCGGGGAGCTGTTTTTT. This translates into CATRASVNTGELFF.

The chain employs TRBV7-2 and TRBJ1-6; D is perhaps TRBD1 (5 bases). The CDR3 covers 15 residues. V dropped 1 base and J dropped 7 bases, with 11 bases sitting between them. Germline V gene lookup returns CDR1 SGHTA and CDR2 FQGNSA. CDR3 in amino acids: CASSLGDGGNSPLHF. In nucleotides, the CDR3 is TGTGCCAGCAGCTTAGGGGACGGGGGGAATTCACCCCTCCACTTT.

The J gene is TRBJ1-1, the V gene TRBV12-3 or TRBV12-4; TRBD1 might be the D (6 bases). The CDR3 runs 11 residues. The germline V and J ends were trimmed by 8 bases and 4 bases, with 8 bases remaining between them. The CDR3 loop reads CASDRSTEAFF. CDR3 DNA sequence: TGTGCCAGCGACAGGAGCACTGAAGCTTTCTTT.

V is TRBV27 and J is TRBJ1-2, with D possibly matching TRBD1 (5 bases). The length of the CDR3 is 13 residues. Germline V gives CDR1 MNHEY, CDR2 SMNVEV (reference sequence). V lost 6 bases, J lost 2 bases, and 10 bases lay in between. The CDR3 loop reads CASSLRGNYGYTF. As DNA, the CDR3 is TGTGCCAGCAGCCTACGGGGGAACTATGGCTACACCTTC.